The 30 T cell receptor beta chains presented below share a single source sample, sequenced in a study of Graves' ophthalmopathy and Graves' hyperthyroidism. Amplification of TCR beta CDR3 regions used RNA transcripts. First-round RT-PCR with HTBI primers preceded a second-round multiplex PCR. From the multiplex PCR reads, TCRdb called clonotypes with MiXCR, one entry per CDR3 protein. Here the sample spans 200,000 to 250,000 distinct CDR3 sequences, 29% being singletons. Sequencing used peripheral blood. Source of these receptors: a man between 50 and 59 years old with Graves' ophthalmopathy.

This clonotype was seen ten or more times. This rearrangement joins TRBV24-1 to TRBJ2-5, with D perhaps TRBD1 (6 bases). V lost 4 bases, J lost 4 bases, and 9 bases lay in between. This CDR3 spans 13 amino acids. Per germline, CDR1 KGHDR and CDR2 SFDVKD. The CDR3 sequence: CATSERGGETQYF. The DNA of the CDR3 is TGTGCCACCAGTGAGCGAGGGGGAGAGACCCAGTACTTC.

This clonotype was detected many times. The rearrangement links TRBV4-1 to TRBJ2-2; 11 nucleotides line up with TRBD2. This CDR3 has 19 amino acids. Germline CDR1 reads MGHRA; CDR2 reads YSYEKL. Trimming at V came to 1 base and at J to 6 bases, leaving 13 bases not matched to a gene. In DNA form, the CDR3 reads TGCGCCAGCAGCCAAGTGCTAGCGGGAGGCCTCCGGGCGGCCGGGGAGCTGTTTTTT. This translates into CASSQVLAGGLRAAGELFF.

This clonotype was counted many times. The J gene is TRBJ2-7, the V gene TRBV24-1; no clear D. CDR1 KGHDR and CDR2 SFDVKD come from the germline V gene. V lost 0 bases to trimming and J lost 8 bases, with 4 bases between them. The CDR3 has 11 amino acids. The DNA for the CDR3 is TGTGCCACCAGTGATTTGACCAAGCAGTACTTC. This sequence encodes CATSDLTKQYF.

In its sample, this clonotype was seen many times. The chain combines TRBV19 with TRBJ1-3; TRBD1 is a possible D gene (6 bases). The V and J ends lost 8 bases and 0 bases respectively, with 20 bases between them. This CDR3 contains 17 residues. The germline V gene encodes CDR1 LNHDA and CDR2 SQIVND (reference sequence). The CDR3 spells CASRRVDRLSSGNTIYF. In DNA, the CDR3 is TGTGCCAGTCGCCGGGTCGACAGGCTCAGCTCTGGAAACACCATATATTTT.

This clonotype was detected ten times or more. This rearrangement joins TRBV11-2 to TRBJ2-7; 12 positions agree with TRBD2. The CDR3 runs to 16 residues. With 1 base clipped from V and 2 bases from J, the junction kept 3 bases outside the gene matches. CDR1 and CDR2 from the germline V gene are SGHAT and FQNNGV. The CDR3 is CASSLGLAGVTYEQYF. CDR3 nucleotides: TGTGCCAGCAGCTTAGGACTAGCGGGAGTCACCTACGAGCAGTACTTC.

This clonotype has at least ten counts. The rearrangement joins TRBV9 to TRBJ2-3, with D perhaps matching TRBD1 (5 bases). V lost 4 bases, J lost 3 bases, and 18 bases lay in between. Germline V gives CDR1 SGDLS, CDR2 YYNGEE. The CDR3 has 16 residues. CDR3 loop: CASSTRQGLITDTQYF. CDR3 nucleotide sequence: TGTGCCAGCAGCACCCGCCAGGGTTTAATAACAGATACGCAGTATTTT.

There are many counts of this clonotype. This chain joins TRBV11-2 and TRBJ2-7, with D possibly matching TRBD1 (5 bases). V was pared by 4 bases and J by 4 bases, with 14 bases between. Germline V gene data show CDR1 as SGHAT and CDR2 as FQNNGV. This CDR3 has 14 amino acids. The DNA of the CDR3 is TGTGCCAGCAGCTGGGGCCTAGGAAATTACGAGCAGTACTTC. Translated: CASSWGLGNYEQYF.

This clonotype appeared many times. This rearrangement joins TRBV6-1 to TRBJ2-7, with 7 bases aligning to TRBD1. Trimming took 4 bases from V and 2 from J; bases not matched to a gene: 5. Looked up from germline, CDR1 is MNHNS and CDR2 is SASEGT. This CDR3 spans 14 amino acids. CDR3 sequence: CASSARQGTYEQYF. CDR3 coding DNA: TGTGCCAGCAGTGCCCGACAGGGAACCTACGAGCAGTACTTC.

This clonotype was recorded at least ten times. This chain uses TRBV12-3 or TRBV12-4 with TRBJ2-7; D gene unclear. The CDR3 contains 14 residues. Trimming removed 6 bases at V and 6 bases at J, with 18 bases between. CDR3 nucleotide sequence: TGTGCCAGCAGCAACGGCTTACCCTACTCCGAGCAGTACTTC. Protein sequence: CASSNGLPYSEQYF.

The CDR3 region has the DNA TGTGCCAGCAGCTTAAACCTTGAGTTAGAGACCCAGTACTTC. Protein: CASSLNLELETQYF. The chain carries TRBV11-2 and TRBJ2-5, with D unclear. CDR3 length: 14 residues. CDR1 is SGHAT and CDR2 is FQNNGV in the germline V gene. V lost 2 bases to trimming and J lost 4 bases, with 11 bases between them. The full variable domain, rest sourced from reference TRBV11-2 and TRBJ2-5, is EAGVAQSPRYKIIEKRQSVAFWCNPISGHATLYWYQQILGQGPKLLIQFQNNGVVDDSQLPKDRFSAERLKGVDSTLKIQPAKLEDSAVYLCASSLNLELETQYFGPGTRLLVL.

The chain has TRBV28 and TRBJ1-1; tentatively, D is TRBD1 (6 bases). CDR3 length equals 15 residues. Trimming removed 6 bases at V and 1 base at J, with 15 bases between. Germline-derived CDR1 and CDR2 are MDHEN and SYDVKM. This CDR3 is CASRRFGTTNTEAFF. CDR3 nucleotide sequence: TGTGCCAGCAGGAGATTCGGGACAACGAACACTGAAGCTTTCTTT.

This clonotype was detected once. The CDR3 DNA is TGTGCCAGCAGTCCAAGACAGGGTTCGGCCACTGAAGCTTTCTTT. Its protein product is CASSPRQGSATEAFF. J is TRBJ1-1 and V is TRBV12-3 or TRBV12-4, with TRBD1 matching 7 bases. The CDR3 is 15 residues long. J lost 4 bases, V lost 5 bases, and 10 bases had no gene match.

This clonotype was counted ten times or more. The chain recombines TRBV6-5 with TRBJ2-7, with 7 bases identical to TRBD1. Germline CDR1 reads MNHEY; CDR2 reads SVGAGI. The CDR3 spans 14 residues. Trimming at V came to 2 bases and at J to 5 bases, leaving 6 bases not matched to a gene. The CDR3 loop is CASSYRDSRDEQYF. In nucleotides, the CDR3 is TGTGCCAGCAGTTACAGGGACAGTCGTGACGAGCAGTACTTC.

In its sample, this clonotype was seen many times. The chain carries TRBV6-2 or TRBV6-3 and TRBJ1-5, with D perhaps matching TRBD1 (5 bases). V gave up 2 bases and J gave up 1 base, with 9 bases separating them. The CDR3 has 15 amino acids. Germline lookup yields CDR1 MNHEY and CDR2 SVGEGT. DNA for the CDR3: TGTGCCAGCAGTTACGGGGGGGGAAGCAATCAGCCCCAGCATTTT. This translates into CASSYGGGSNQPQHF.

The table lists this clonotype with many counts. The chain carries TRBV6-5 and TRBJ1-2, with D perhaps matching TRBD1 (6 bases). CDR3 length: 13 amino acids. V lost 2 bases, J lost 2 bases, and 6 bases lay in between. Germline values: CDR1 MNHEY, CDR2 SVGAGI. The CDR3 DNA sequence: TGTGCCAGCAGTTACACAGGGAACTATGGCTACACCTTC. The encoded protein is CASSYTGNYGYTF.

This clonotype showed up just a few times. This chain uses TRBV30 with TRBJ2-2; 9 nucleotides line up with TRBD2. This CDR3 spans 14 amino acids. The germline V gene encodes CDR1 GTSNPN and CDR2 SVGIG (reference sequence). V shed 3 bases, J shed 1 base, and the junction held 0 bases outside the gene matches. The CDR3 sequence: CAWRREGNTGELFF. CDR3 nucleotides: TGTGCCTGGAGGCGGGAGGGGAACACCGGGGAGCTGTTTTTT.

The chain is built from TRBV12-3 or TRBV12-4 and TRBJ2-7; possible D gene TRBD1, 9 bases. This CDR3 has 18 amino acids. The germline V and J ends were trimmed by 5 bases and 1 base, with 24 bases remaining between them. CDR3 in amino acids: CASSPQGASSGTSYEQYF. CDR3 DNA sequence: TGTGCCAGCAGTCCACAGGGGGCGAGTAGCGGGACATCCTACGAGCAGTACTTC.

This clonotype came up many times. The DNA of the CDR3 is TGTGCCAGCAGTTTAGGGAAATTAGAGCAGTACTTC. Protein: CASSLGKLEQYF. V usage is TRBV12-3 or TRBV12-4 and J usage is TRBJ2-7; D remains unclear. The ends were cut back, 1 base at V and 7 bases at J, with 8 bases in the middle. CDR3 length equals 12 residues.

This clonotype was seen repeatedly, ten times or more. The chain recombines TRBV12-3 or TRBV12-4 with TRBJ1-1; D is undetermined. Trimming took 6 bases from V and 1 from J, leaving 15 bases between them. The CDR3 covers 15 residues. As DNA, the CDR3 is TGTGCCAGCAGCCCTCGGAGGAGATCGAACACTGAAGCTTTCTTT. Translation: CASSPRRRSNTEAFF.

This clonotype was counted at least ten times. The chain links TRBV13 to TRBJ2-7; 9 bases are shared with TRBD2. J was trimmed by 4 bases and V by 1 base; bases with no gene match: 5. Germline CDR1 is PRHDT and CDR2 is FYEKMQ (reference sequence). CDR3 length: 15 residues. CDR3: CASSLARLAGYEQYF. CDR3 coding DNA: TGTGCCAGCAGCTTAGCTCGGCTAGCGGGGTACGAGCAGTACTTC.

This clonotype was detected only a few times. V gene TRBV11-2 combines with J gene TRBJ1-2; D is undetermined. The ends were cut back, 2 bases at V and 0 bases at J, with 16 bases in the middle. The CDR3 spans 17 residues. Germline CDR1 is SGHAT and CDR2 is FQNNGV. The CDR3 protein is CASSLLGSAISNYGYTF. CDR3 in DNA: TGTGCCAGCAGCTTACTGGGCAGCGCCATTTCTAACTATGGCTACACCTTC.

This chain links TRBV11-2 with TRBJ2-7; 8 nucleotides line up with TRBD2. This CDR3 spans 14 amino acids. V lost 1 base and J lost 5; bases outside the gene matches: 4. Germline V gene lookup returns CDR1 SGHAT and CDR2 FQNNGV. CDR3: CASSLVGRANEQYF. The CDR3 DNA sequence: TGTGCCAGCAGCTTAGTCGGGAGGGCCAACGAGCAGTACTTC.

This clonotype was seen just once. V and J are TRBV28 and TRBJ1-2, with TRBD1 matching 8 bases. V dropped 7 bases and J dropped 4; count of bases not matched to a gene: 8. The germline V gene encodes CDR1 MDHEN and CDR2 SYDVKM. The CDR3 totals 14 residues. CDR3 loop: CASNTRGQGYGYTF. The CDR3 nucleotides read TGTGCCAGCAACACCAGGGGGCAGGGCTATGGCTACACCTTC.

This clonotype was found many times. The J gene is TRBJ2-7, the V gene TRBV6-2 or TRBV6-3, with D possibly matching TRBD1 (7 bases). Germline CDR1 reads MNHEY; CDR2 reads SVGEGT. The ends were cut back, 0 bases at V and 5 bases at J, with 14 bases in the middle. This CDR3 has 15 amino acids. This CDR3 is CASSYSGGQLDEQYF. CDR3 in DNA: TGTGCCAGCAGTTACTCCGGGGGACAGCTCGACGAGCAGTACTTC.

This chain joins TRBV30 and TRBJ1-1; no clear D gene. V lost 5 bases, J lost 4 bases, and 8 bases lay in between. Germline V gene sequence: CDR1 GTSNPN, CDR2 SVGIG (reference sequence). The length of the CDR3 is 11 residues. In DNA, the CDR3 is TGTGCCTGGGTGATGAGCACTGAAGCTTTCTTT. The encoded protein is CAWVMSTEAFF.

V gene TRBV24-1 combines with J gene TRBJ2-7, with D possibly TRBD2 on 6 matching bases. Trimming shortened V by 6 bases and J by 6 bases, and 14 bases separated the two germline ends. Germline CDR1 and CDR2: KGHDR and SFDVKD. This CDR3 has 13 residues. This CDR3 is CATSPRAGSEQYF. DNA of the CDR3: TGTGCCACCAGTCCTAGGGCGGGGAGCGAGCAGTACTTC.

This chain uses TRBV6-1 with TRBJ2-5; weak D call: TRBD2 (6 bases). Germline lookup yields CDR1 MNHNS and CDR2 SASEGT. V was trimmed by 7 bases and J by 5 bases, leaving 20 bases between them. The CDR3 consists of 15 residues. CDR3 sequence reads: CASTSSGGVWETQYF. The CDR3 DNA follows: TGTGCCAGCACATCCTCAGGAGGGGTGTGGGAGACCCAGTACTTC.

The chain carries TRBV6-2 or TRBV6-3 and TRBJ1-1; D not certain. The ends were cut back, 6 bases at V and 11 bases at J, with 19 bases in the middle. There are 13 residues in the CDR3. Per germline, CDR1 MNHEY and CDR2 SVGEGT. The CDR3 spells CASSHGQIPRAFF. For the CDR3, the DNA is TGTGCCAGCAGCCACGGGCAGATTCCGAGGGCTTTCTTT.

In its sample, this clonotype was seen many times. The V call is TRBV4-3, the J call TRBJ1-6; a possible D gene is TRBD1 (6 bases). In germline, CDR1 is LGHNA, CDR2 YSLEER. Between the trimmed V and J ends, which lost 1 base and 8 bases, there was a span of 18 bases. The length of the CDR3 is 17 residues. In DNA, the CDR3 is TGCGCCAGCAGCCAAGTTACCCCCCGGCAGGGGTATTCACCCCTCCACTTT. Its protein product is CASSQVTPRQGYSPLHF.

This clonotype was detected many times. V is TRBV20-1 and J is TRBJ2-4; 7 bases map to TRBD1. The germline gives CDR1 DFQATT, CDR2 SNEGSKA (reference sequence). The CDR3 length is 15 residues. V trimming: 6 bases; J trimming: 1 base; junction bases outside the gene matches: 9. CDR3 amino acids: CSAKIQGQAKNIQYF. For the CDR3, the DNA is TGCAGTGCAAAAATCCAGGGACAGGCCAAAAACATTCAGTACTTC.